This TCR beta chain was retrieved from a study of blood T cell repertoires in COVID-19. Whole-study context: T cells, B-cell-depleted T cells, or PBMCs provided the cDNA or gDNA that served as material.

J was trimmed by 0 bases and V by 5 bases; bases with no gene match: 11. The CDR3 contains 19 residues. Germline CDR1 reads SEHNR; CDR2 reads FQNEAQ (reference sequence). In the original analysis: It was from reference gene primer amplification that nucleated cell counts were estimated. TCRdb keeps only in-frame clones here, not all; method: immunoSEQ multiplex PCR. V, J and clone size are taken as reported in that table, and D and trimming were inferred from the DNA itself. This table has 250,000 to 350,000 clones, about 85% appearing once. Seattle's enrolled individuals joined amid active infection and were then monitored longitudinally. This clone has just one count.

The gene calls are TRBV7-9 and TRBJ2-1; TRBD2 agrees at 12 bases. This clonotype was sampled from a human donor with COVID-19, enrolled during active disease. The donor label of this sample is uncertain. The sequenced sample consisted of peripheral blood. This CDR3 is CASSPQRTTSGSSYNEQFF. The CDR3 DNA sequence: TGTGCCAGCAGCCCACAACGGACGACTAGCGGGAGCTCCTACAATGAGCAGTTCTTC.